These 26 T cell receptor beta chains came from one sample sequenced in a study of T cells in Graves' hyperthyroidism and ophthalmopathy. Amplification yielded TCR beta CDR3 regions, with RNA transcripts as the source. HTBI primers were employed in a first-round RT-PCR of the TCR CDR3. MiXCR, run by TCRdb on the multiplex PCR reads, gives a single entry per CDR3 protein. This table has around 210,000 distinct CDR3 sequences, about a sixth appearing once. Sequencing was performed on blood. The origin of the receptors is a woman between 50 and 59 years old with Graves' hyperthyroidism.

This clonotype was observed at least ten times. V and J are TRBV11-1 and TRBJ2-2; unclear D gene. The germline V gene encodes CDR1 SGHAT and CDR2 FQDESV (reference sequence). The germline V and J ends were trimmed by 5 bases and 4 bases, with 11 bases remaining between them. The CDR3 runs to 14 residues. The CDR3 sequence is CASSLLRTTGELFF. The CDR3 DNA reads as TGTGCCAGCAGCCTCCTCCGGACCACCGGGGAGCTGTTTTTT.

CDR3 in amino acids: CASTRGLGRNNEQFF. The DNA for the CDR3 is TGTGCCAGTACGAGGGGCTTAGGGAGGAACAATGAGCAGTTCTTC. This chain links TRBV19 with TRBJ2-1; weak D call: TRBD2 (6 bases). The ends were cut back, 7 bases at V and 5 bases at J, with 18 bases in the middle. Germline CDR1 is LNHDA and CDR2 is SQIVND (reference sequence). The CDR3 totals 15 residues. The full variable domain, in which reference TRBV19 and TRBJ2-1 provide the parts outside the CDR3, is DGGITQSPKYLFRKEGQNVTLSCEQNLNHDAMYWYRQDPGQGLRLIYYSQIVNDFQKGDIAEGYSVSREKKESFPLTVTSAQKNPTAFYLCASTRGLGRNNEQFFGPGTRLTVL.

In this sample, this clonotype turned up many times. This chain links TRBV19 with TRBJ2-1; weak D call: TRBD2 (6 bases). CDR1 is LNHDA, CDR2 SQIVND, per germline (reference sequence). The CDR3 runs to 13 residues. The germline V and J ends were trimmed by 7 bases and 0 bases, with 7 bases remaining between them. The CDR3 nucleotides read TGTGCCAGTATGCGGGGCTCCTACAATGAGCAGTTCTTC. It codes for CASMRGSYNEQFF.

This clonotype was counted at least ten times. CDR3 residues: CASGPWGREGTDTQYF. The CDR3 DNA reads as TGTGCCAGCGGGCCCTGGGGGCGGGAGGGCACAGATACGCAGTATTTT. The chain employs TRBV11-3 and TRBJ2-3; TRBD2 aligns across 8 bases. The CDR3 spans 16 residues. V dropped 8 bases and J dropped 1; count of bases not matched to a gene: 11. Germline V lookup: CDR1 SGHNT, CDR2 YENEEA.

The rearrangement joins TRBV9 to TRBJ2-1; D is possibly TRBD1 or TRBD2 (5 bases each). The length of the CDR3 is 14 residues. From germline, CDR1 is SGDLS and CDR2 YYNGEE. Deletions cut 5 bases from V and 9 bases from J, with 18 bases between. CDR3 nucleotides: TGTGCCAGCAGGAGGGGAGAGCGCAGTAGTGAGCAGTTCTTC. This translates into CASRRGERSSEQFF.

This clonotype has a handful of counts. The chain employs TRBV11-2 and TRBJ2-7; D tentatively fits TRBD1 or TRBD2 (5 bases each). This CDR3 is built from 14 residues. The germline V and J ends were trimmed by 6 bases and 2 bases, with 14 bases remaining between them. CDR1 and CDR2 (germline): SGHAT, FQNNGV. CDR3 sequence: CASSLGTPAYEQYF. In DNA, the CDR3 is TGTGCCAGCAGTCTGGGGACGCCAGCCTACGAGCAGTACTTC.

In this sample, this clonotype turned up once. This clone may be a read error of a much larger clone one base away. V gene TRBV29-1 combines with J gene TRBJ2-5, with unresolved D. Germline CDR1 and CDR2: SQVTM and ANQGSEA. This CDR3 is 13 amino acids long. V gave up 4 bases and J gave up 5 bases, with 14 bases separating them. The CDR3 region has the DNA TGCAGCGTTGCCCTTGTGGCCTGGGAGACCCAGTACTTC. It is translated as CSVALVAWETQYF.

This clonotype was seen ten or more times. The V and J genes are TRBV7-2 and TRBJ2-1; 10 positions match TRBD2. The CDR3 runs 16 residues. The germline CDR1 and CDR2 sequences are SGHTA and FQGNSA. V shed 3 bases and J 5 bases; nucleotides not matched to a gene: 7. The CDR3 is CASSLRGLAGDNEQFF. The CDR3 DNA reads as TGTGCCAGCAGCTTGAGGGGGCTAGCGGGAGACAATGAGCAGTTCTTC.

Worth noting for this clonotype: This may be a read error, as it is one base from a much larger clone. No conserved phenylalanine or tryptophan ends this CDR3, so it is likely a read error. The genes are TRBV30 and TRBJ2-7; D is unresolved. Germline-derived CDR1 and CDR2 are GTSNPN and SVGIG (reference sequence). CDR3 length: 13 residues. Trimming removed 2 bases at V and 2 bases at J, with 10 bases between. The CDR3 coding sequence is TGTGCCTGGAGTAAGGGTGGCCCCTACGAGCAGTACCTC. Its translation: CAWSKGGPYEQYL.

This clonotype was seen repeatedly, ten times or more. The CDR3 spells CASTGGQGGGQPQHF. The DNA of the CDR3 is TGTGCCAGCACCGGTGGGCAGGGGGGGGGTCAGCCCCAGCATTTT. The chain carries TRBV6-1 and TRBJ1-5, with 7 bases lining up with TRBD1. Trimming removed 7 bases from V and 6 bases from J; junction bases left unmatched: 12. This CDR3 has 15 amino acids. From germline, CDR1 is MNHNS and CDR2 SASEGT.

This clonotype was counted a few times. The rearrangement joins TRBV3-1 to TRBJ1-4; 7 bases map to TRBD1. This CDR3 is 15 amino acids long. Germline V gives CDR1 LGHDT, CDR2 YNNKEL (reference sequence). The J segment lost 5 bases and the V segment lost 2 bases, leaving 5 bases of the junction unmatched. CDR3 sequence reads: CASSQITTGNEKLFF. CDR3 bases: TGTGCCAGCAGCCAAATTACGACAGGGAATGAAAAACTGTTTTTT.

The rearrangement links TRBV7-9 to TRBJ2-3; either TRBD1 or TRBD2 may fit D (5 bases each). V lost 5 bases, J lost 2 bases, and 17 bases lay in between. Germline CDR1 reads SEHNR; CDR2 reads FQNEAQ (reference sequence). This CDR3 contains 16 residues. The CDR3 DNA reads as TGTGCCAGCAGCGACGGGGCCACCACCGTCACAGATACGCAGTATTTT. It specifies CASSDGATTVTDTQYF.

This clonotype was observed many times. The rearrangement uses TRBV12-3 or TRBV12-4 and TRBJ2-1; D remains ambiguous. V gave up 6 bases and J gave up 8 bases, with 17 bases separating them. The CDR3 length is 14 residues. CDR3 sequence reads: CASSYSSKDDEQFF. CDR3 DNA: TGTGCCAGCAGCTATTCCTCAAAGGACGATGAGCAGTTCTTC.

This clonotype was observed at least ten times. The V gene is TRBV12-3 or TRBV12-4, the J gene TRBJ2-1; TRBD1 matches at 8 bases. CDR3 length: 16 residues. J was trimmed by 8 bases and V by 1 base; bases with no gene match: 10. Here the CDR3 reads CASSLGYRGSLDEQFF. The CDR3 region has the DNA TGTGCCAGCAGTTTAGGATACAGGGGGTCCCTAGATGAGCAGTTCTTC.

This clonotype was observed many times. The CDR3 nucleotides read TGTGCCAGCAGCTTTGCGGGAGCCAGCACAGATACGCAGTATTTT. It specifies CASSFAGASTDTQYF. V and J are TRBV5-5 and TRBJ2-3, with 7 bases lining up with TRBD2. The germline V gene has CDR1 SGHKS and CDR2 YYEKEE (reference sequence). The CDR3 sequence is 15 residues long. V shed 2 bases and J 0 bases; nucleotides not matched to a gene: 3. The full variable domain, its missing parts supplied by reference TRBV5-5 and TRBJ2-3, is DAGVTQSPTHLIKTRGQQVTLRCSPISGHKSVSWYQQVLGQGPQFIFQYYEKEERGRGNFPDRFSARQFPNYSSELNVNALLLGDSALYLCASSFAGASTDTQYFGPGTRLTVL.

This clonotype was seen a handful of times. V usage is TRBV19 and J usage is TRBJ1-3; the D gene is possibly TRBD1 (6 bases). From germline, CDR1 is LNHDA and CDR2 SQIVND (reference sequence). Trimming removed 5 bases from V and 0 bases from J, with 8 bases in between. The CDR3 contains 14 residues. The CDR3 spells CASSPDSSGNTIYF. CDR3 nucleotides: TGTGCCAGTAGTCCGGACAGCTCTGGAAACACCATATATTTT.

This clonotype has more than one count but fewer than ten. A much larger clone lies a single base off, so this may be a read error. CDR3 coding DNA: TGTGCCAGCCAAAGGGGGCACAATGAGCAGTACTTC. Amino acids: CASQRGHNEQYF. This chain links TRBV12-3 or TRBV12-4 with TRBJ2-1; 7 bases agree with TRBD1. The J call may not be correct, given that the DNA end is closer to TRBJ2-7. The CDR3 has 12 residues.

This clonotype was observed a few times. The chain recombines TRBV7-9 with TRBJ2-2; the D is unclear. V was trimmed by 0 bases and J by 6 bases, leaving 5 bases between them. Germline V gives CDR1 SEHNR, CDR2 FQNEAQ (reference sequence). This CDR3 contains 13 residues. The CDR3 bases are TGTGCCAGCAGCTTAGCCCCAGCCGGGGAGCTGTTTTTT. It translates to CASSLAPAGELFF.

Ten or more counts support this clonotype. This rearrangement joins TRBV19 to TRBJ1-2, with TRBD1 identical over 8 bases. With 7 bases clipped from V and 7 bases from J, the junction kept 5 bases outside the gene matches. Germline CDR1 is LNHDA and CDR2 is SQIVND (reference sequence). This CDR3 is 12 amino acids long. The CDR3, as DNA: TGTGCCAGTACCCAAGGGACAGGTGGCTACACCTTC. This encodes CASTQGTGGYTF. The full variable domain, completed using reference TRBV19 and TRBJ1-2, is DGGITQSPKYLFRKEGQNVTLSCEQNLNHDAMYWYRQDPGQGLRLIYYSQIVNDFQKGDIAEGYSVSREKKESFPLTVTSAQKNPTAFYLCASTQGTGGYTFGSGTRLTVV.

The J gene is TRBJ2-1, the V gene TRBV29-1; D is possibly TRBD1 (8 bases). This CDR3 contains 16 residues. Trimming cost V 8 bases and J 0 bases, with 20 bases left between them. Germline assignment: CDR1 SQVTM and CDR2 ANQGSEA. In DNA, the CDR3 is TGCAGCTCCAGGGGGCTAGCGGAACCCTCCTACAATGAGCAGTTCTTC. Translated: CSSRGLAEPSYNEQFF.

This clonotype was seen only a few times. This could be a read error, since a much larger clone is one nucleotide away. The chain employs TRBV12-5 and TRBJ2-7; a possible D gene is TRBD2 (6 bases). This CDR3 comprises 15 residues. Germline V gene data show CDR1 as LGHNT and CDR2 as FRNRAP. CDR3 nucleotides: TGTGTTAGTGGTCCCGATTTGCGGGGAGGTTACGAGCAGTACTTC. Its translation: CVSGPDLRGGYEQYF.

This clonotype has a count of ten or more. CDR3 nucleotide sequence: TGTGCCAGCAGCTTAGTCATGGGCCCCCAAGAGACCCAGTACTTC. As protein: CASSLVMGPQETQYF. The chain is built from TRBV7-9 and TRBJ2-5; D is unclear. The ends were cut back, 1 base at V and 1 base at J, with 10 bases in the middle. This CDR3 has 15 amino acids. Looked up from germline, CDR1 is SEHNR and CDR2 is FQNEAQ (reference sequence).

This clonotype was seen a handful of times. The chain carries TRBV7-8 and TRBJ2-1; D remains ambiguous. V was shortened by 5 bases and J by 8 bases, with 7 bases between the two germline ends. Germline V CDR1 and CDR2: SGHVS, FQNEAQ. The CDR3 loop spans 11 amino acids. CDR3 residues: CASSLLDEQFF. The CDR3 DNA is TGTGCCAGCAGCCTGTTGGATGAGCAGTTCTTC.

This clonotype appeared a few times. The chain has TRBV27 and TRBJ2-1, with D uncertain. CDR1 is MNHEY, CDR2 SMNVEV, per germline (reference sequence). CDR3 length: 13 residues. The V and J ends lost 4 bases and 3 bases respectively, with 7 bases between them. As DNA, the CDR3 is TGTGCCAGCAGTTCCGTCTTCTACAATGAGCAGTTCTTC. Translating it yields CASSSVFYNEQFF.

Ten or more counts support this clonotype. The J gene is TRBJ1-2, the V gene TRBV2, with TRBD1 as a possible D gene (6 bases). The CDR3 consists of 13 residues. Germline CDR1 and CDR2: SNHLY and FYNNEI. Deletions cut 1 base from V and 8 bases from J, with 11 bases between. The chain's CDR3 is CASSEGGGRGYTF. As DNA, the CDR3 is TGTGCCAGCAGTGAAGGTGGGGGCCGAGGCTACACCTTC.

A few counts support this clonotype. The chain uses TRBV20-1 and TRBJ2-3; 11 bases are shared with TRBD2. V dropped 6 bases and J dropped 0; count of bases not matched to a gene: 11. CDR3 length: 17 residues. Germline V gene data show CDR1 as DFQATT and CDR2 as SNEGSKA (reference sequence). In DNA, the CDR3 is TGCAGTGCAAGGAATATAGCGGGAGGGCCGAGCACAGATACGCAGTATTTT. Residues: CSARNIAGGPSTDTQYF.